This T cell receptor (beta chain) was identified during a study of blood T cell repertoires in COVID-19. Study at large: Sites across the United States, Italy and Spain contributed samples from acute and convalescent COVID-19. The cDNA or gDNA used as material had been derived from T cells, B-cell-depleted T cells, or PBMCs.

The table lists this clone with a few counts. Original processing methods: Nucleated cell number was recorded as an estimate derived from reference gene primer amplification. Assay used: immunoSEQ multiplex PCR; TCRdb lists only in-frame clones, some missing. From that table come the V and J calls and clone size; the DNA was used to work out D and trimming. The sample has around 15,000 clones, around 88% seen once. V was clipped by 3 bases and J by 6 bases, with 14 bases between them. Germline values: CDR1 MNHEY, CDR2 SMNVEV (reference sequence). This CDR3 has 14 amino acids. The V and J genes are TRBV27 and TRBJ1-2; D ambiguous. The sequence came from a human donor in a cohort sampled during active COVID-19. Sample: peripheral blood. The CDR3 reads CASSFWPEGDGYTF. The CDR3, as DNA: TGTGCCAGCAGTTTCTGGCCCGAAGGAGATGGCTACACCTTC.